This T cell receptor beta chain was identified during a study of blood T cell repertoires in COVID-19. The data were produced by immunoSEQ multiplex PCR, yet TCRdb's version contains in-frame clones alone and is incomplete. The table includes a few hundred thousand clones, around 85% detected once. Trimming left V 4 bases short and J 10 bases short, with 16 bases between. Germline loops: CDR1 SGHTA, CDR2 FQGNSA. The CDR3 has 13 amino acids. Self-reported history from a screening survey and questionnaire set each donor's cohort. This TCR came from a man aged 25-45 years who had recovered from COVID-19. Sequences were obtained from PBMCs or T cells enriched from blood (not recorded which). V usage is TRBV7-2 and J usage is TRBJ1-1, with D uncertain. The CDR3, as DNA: TGTGCCAGCAGCTCATCGATAAGCGGGTCAGCTTTCTTT. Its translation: CASSSSISGSAFF.